This T cell receptor beta chain was obtained from a study of blood T cells in healthy people across ages. General study results and limits: With naive T cell percentage, TCR beta diversity showed a strong correlation.

At least 6 micrograms of total RNA were extracted per sample. A second PCR of 7 to 11 cycles used a sample-barcoded 5' primer and a J-beta primer mix. Researchers report that each sample yielded at least 3 million CDR3-containing paired-end reads. Each CDR3 protein is one row after TCRdb ran MiXCR on the 5' RACE reads. This table has nearly 800,000 distinct CDR3 sequences, around a quarter appearing once. Germline V gene data show CDR1 as SEHNR and CDR2 as FQNEAQ (reference sequence). The CDR3 spans 15 residues. Unmatched junction bases numbered 8, after V lost 5 bases and J lost 4 bases. Worth noting for this clonotype: Its antigen is unknown.

The sample was also linked to a second study, of T cells of mothers and their children. Per that paper: Some 3 million TCR beta reads per child versus over 10 million per mother.

This sequence joins TRBV7-9 and TRBJ1-1, with 9 nucleotides matching TRBD1. This receptor was taken from a boy between 10 and 17 years old in good health. Sequenced material: blood. The CDR3 DNA reads TGTGCCAGCAGCGTACAGGGGGCTATCTTCACTGAAGCTTTCTTT. Protein: CASSVQGAIFTEAFF.